The T cell receptor (beta chain) under discussion was sequenced for a study of cytomegalovirus exposure and HLA in healthy donors. Study-level findings and limits: Researchers reported that a few CMV-associated chains were confirmed in vitro as CMV antigen-specific. In a later analysis, V- and J-gene trimming of beta chains associated with a DCLRE1C missense variant, replicated independently.

In regard to this clone: Its antigen is unknown.

The PCR contained 60 Vbeta and 13 Jbeta primers. The protocol was immunoSEQ multiplex PCR, while the TCRdb copy is restricted to in-frame clones and leaves out a portion. The top ten clones hold around 3.2% of a sample with approximately 170,000 clones, about 62% of them seen once. The specimen sequenced was PBMCs. This sequence was found in a man aged 35 to 55 in good health and CMV-seronegative.

In nucleotides, the CDR3 is TGTGCCAGCAGTTTCCCCGAGGGGGCGAGTCTGCACACTGAAGCTTTCTTT. This encodes CASSFPEGASLHTEAFF. V gene TRBV28 combines with J gene TRBJ1-1, with 7 nucleotides matching TRBD1. V shed 3 bases and J 3 bases; nucleotides not matched to a gene: 13. The CDR3 spans 17 residues. Germline loops: CDR1 MDHEN, CDR2 SYDVKM.